Following are 26 T cell receptor beta chains from one sample sequenced in a study of monozygotic twins with inflammatory bowel disease. With the 5' RACE reads reprocessed, TCRdb shows one record per CDR3 protein and no DNA. Its table lists about 300,000 distinct CDR3 sequences. Sequenced input: blood. These receptors all come from a human donor with ulcerative colitis or Crohn's disease, or a healthy co-twin of an affected twin (not recorded which).

The chain is built from TRBV5-4 and TRBJ2-7; TCRdb picks TRBD1, but there is no DNA to check that call. In germline, CDR1 is SGHNT, CDR2 YYREEE (reference sequence). CDR3 length: 13 residues. This CDR3 is CASRRDSTYEQYF.

The V call is TRBV6-2 or TRBV6-3, the J call TRBJ1-5; the TRBD1 assignment by TCRdb is unverifiable without DNA. CDR1 and CDR2 (germline): MNHEY, SVGEGT. This CDR3 is built from 15 residues. The CDR3 sequence is CASSQQGNSNQPQHF.

J is TRBJ2-3 and V is TRBV18; there is no DNA to check the TCRdb D call of TRBD1. Germline CDR1 KGHSH, CDR2 LQKENI. The CDR3 spans 16 residues. CDR3 sequence reads: CASSPKGGSSTDTQYF.

The CDR3 spells CASSDGNTGELFF. The chain carries TRBV6-1 and TRBJ2-2. This CDR3 is built from 13 residues. Germline CDR1 and CDR2: MNHNS and SASEGT.

J is TRBJ2-7 and V is TRBV5-1. The CDR3 has 16 residues. Germline V gives CDR1 SGHRS, CDR2 YFSETQ. The CDR3 region is CASSLFATAGSYEQYF.

The chain carries TRBV6-6 and TRBJ2-5. The germline CDR1 and CDR2 sequences are MNHNY and SVGAGI (reference sequence). The CDR3 loop spans 14 amino acids. The chain's CDR3 is CASSYFRQVETQYF.

The genes are TRBV6-2 or TRBV6-3 and TRBJ1-1; TCRdb selects TRBD1, and the lack of DNA leaves this call unchecked. In germline, CDR1 is MNHEY, CDR2 SVGEGT. This CDR3 is built from 18 residues. CDR3 sequence: CASSYGGKMDLITTEAFF.

The chain joins TRBV5-1 to TRBJ2-7; as DNA is missing, the TRBD2 call by TCRdb cannot be tested. CDR3 length: 15 amino acids. CDR1 is SGHRS, CDR2 YFSETQ, per germline. Here the CDR3 reads CASSLGAGVTYEQYF.

V and J are TRBV5-1 and TRBJ2-3. There are 15 residues in the CDR3. The germline V gene encodes CDR1 SGHRS and CDR2 YFSETQ. This CDR3 is CASSLALHGTDTQYF. The full variable domain, in which reference TRBV5-1 and TRBJ2-3 provide the parts outside the CDR3, is KAGVTQTPRYLIKTRGQQVTLSCSPISGHRSVSWYQQTPGQGLQFLFEYFSETQRNKGNFPGRFSGRQFSNSRSEMNVSTLELGDSALYLCASSLALHGTDTQYFGPGTRLTVL.

The genes are TRBV6-7 and TRBJ2-1; TCRdb proposes TRBD2, but this gene call is untestable without DNA. TRBV6-7 is marked as an open reading frame, function uncertain. The CDR3 consists of 17 residues. CDR3 in amino acids: CASRIFPRLVWYNEQFF.

This chain connects TRBV5-1 to TRBJ1-5. The CDR3 consists of 16 residues. The germline V gene has CDR1 SGHRS and CDR2 YFSETQ. This CDR3 reads CASSLGAAGGNQPQHF.

J is TRBJ1-6 and V is TRBV7-2. The CDR3 is 15 residues long. CDR1 and CDR2 from the germline V gene are SGHTA and FQGNSA. This CDR3 reads CASSLTSSDNSPLHF.

The rearrangement links TRBV10-2 to TRBJ2-7. Looked up from germline, CDR1 is WSHSY and CDR2 is SAAADI. There are 13 residues in the CDR3. This chain's CDR3 is CASSALESSEQYF.

This chain connects TRBV20-1 to TRBJ1-5; there is no DNA to check the TCRdb D call of TRBD1. Germline V lookup: CDR1 DFQATT, CDR2 SNEGSKA (reference sequence). This CDR3 has 14 amino acids. The CDR3 reads CSASRGQGNQPQHF.

This chain uses TRBV21-1 with TRBJ2-7; as DNA is missing, the TRBD1 call by TCRdb cannot be tested. TRBV21-1 is termed a pseudogene. This CDR3 spans 13 amino acids. The CDR3 protein is CASITRVSYEQYF.

The J gene is TRBJ2-1, the V gene TRBV6-5; TCRdb's assignment of TRBD2 cannot be checked, as there is no DNA. The germline V gene has CDR1 MNHEY and CDR2 SVGAGI. The CDR3 is 16 amino acids. The CDR3 loop is CASSSREDYSYNEQFF.

This chain connects TRBV7-8 to TRBJ2-7. The CDR3 contains 14 residues. CDR1 is SGHVS and CDR2 is FQNEAQ in the germline V gene. CDR3 protein: CASSLEPVSYEQYF.

The rearrangement links TRBV5-1 to TRBJ2-7. CDR1 and CDR2 (germline): SGHRS, YFSETQ. The CDR3 consists of 13 residues. This chain's CDR3 is CASSLRRGYEQYF.

The CDR3 spells CASSLQHGQYYEQYF. V usage is TRBV7-8 and J usage is TRBJ2-7; the TCRdb call, TRBD1, lacks DNA for checking. Germline V gives CDR1 SGHVS, CDR2 FQNEAQ. CDR3 length: 15 amino acids.

The chain joins TRBV20-1 to TRBJ2-7; TCRdb calls TRBD1, which cannot be checked without DNA. This CDR3 comprises 13 residues. Per germline, CDR1 DFQATT and CDR2 SNEGSKA (reference sequence). The CDR3 is CSAPDRGTYEQYF.

Here the CDR3 reads CASSLIGGQGTDTQYF. This chain uses TRBV7-3 with TRBJ2-3; TCRdb picks TRBD1, but there is no DNA to check that call. Per the germline V gene, CDR1 is SGHTA and CDR2 is FQGTGA. The CDR3 contains 16 residues.

This sequence joins TRBV6-1 and TRBJ2-7. The V gene's germline CDR1 is MNHNS and CDR2 SASEGT. CDR3 size: 13 residues. CDR3: CASSEGQTYEQYF.

The CDR3 loop reads CASSLKGIEETQYF. The rearrangement uses TRBV7-2 and TRBJ2-5; as DNA is missing, the TRBD2 call by TCRdb cannot be tested. Germline assignment: CDR1 SGHTA and CDR2 FQGNSA. The CDR3 runs 14 residues.

V is TRBV11-3 and J is TRBJ2-1; the TRBD1 assignment by TCRdb is unverifiable without DNA. The CDR3 contains 16 residues. Germline lookup yields CDR1 SGHNT and CDR2 YENEEA. This CDR3 is CASSPRGQGSRNEQFF.

This chain uses TRBV10-3 with TRBJ2-7; TCRdb selects TRBD1, and the lack of DNA leaves this call unchecked. The CDR3 loop spans 15 amino acids. Germline loops: CDR1 ENHRY, CDR2 SYGVKD. CDR3 sequence reads: CAISDQGGNLYEQYF.

CDR3 sequence reads: CASGDRYSYEQYF. The chain couples TRBV7-9 to TRBJ2-7; TCRdb lists TRBD1, though no DNA is available to test this call. The germline V gene has CDR1 SEHNR and CDR2 FQNEAQ (reference sequence). This CDR3 comprises 13 residues.